One T cell receptor beta chain is described in this entry. Its antigen is unknown. These data come from a study of beta chain features in type 1 diabetes. In the study overall: Cell yields, age and gender were similar between patients and healthy donors.

The study reverse transcribed the entire isolated RNA, so it sequenced expressed TCRB transcripts. Clones were read by immunoSEQ multiplex PCR, and TCRdb kept only the in-frame ones, dropping some. The table shows 400,000 or so clones, with about 12% occurring only once. Germline V CDR1 and CDR2: SNHLY, FYNNEI. The V and J ends lost 9 bases and 2 bases respectively, with 5 bases between them. CDR3 length: 12 residues. Study outcomes and limitations: Junctions at VDJ sites from type 1 diabetes patients had fewer insertions and more deletions. Shortening of TCRB CDR3s, moderate but significant, appeared in all four CD4+ subsets of Type 1 diabetes patients.

The TCR comes from a woman aged 18-29 years with type 1 diabetes. Sequenced input: naive CD4+ T cells from blood. This chain links TRBV2 with TRBJ2-6; D is undetermined. The CDR3 region is CASSTGANVLTF. The CDR3 region has the DNA TGTGCCAGTTCTACTGGGGCCAACGTCCTGACTTTC. Drawing the rest from reference TRBV2 and TRBJ2-6, the complete variable domain is EPEVTQTPSHQVTQMGQEVILRCVPISNHLYFYWYRQILGQKVEFLVSFYNNEISEKSEIFDDQFSVERPDGSNFTLKIRSTKLEDSAMYFCASSTGANVLTFGAGSRLTVL.